This TCR beta chain was obtained from a study of blood T cell repertoires in COVID-19. Enrolment of Seattle patients took place during active infection, and they were followed longitudinally. This clone was detected once. Other DNA sequences in this specimen translate into the identical CDR3. Source study methods: It was from reference gene primer amplification that nucleated cell counts were estimated. The table came from immunoSEQ multiplex PCR; TCRdb's copy has only in-frame clones and leaves some out. That table furnishes V, J and clone size, whereas the DNA furnished D and trimming. The data contain a few hundred thousand clones, more than 70% of them seen just once; the ten biggest clones take up about 3.9%. The TCR comes from a woman in her fifties or sixties with COVID-19, enrolled during active disease. The sample taken for sequencing was peripheral blood.

CDR3: CASSLGTAYGYTF. CDR3 nucleotides: TGTGCCAGCAGCTTAGGGACAGCCTATGGCTACACCTTC. The rearrangement links TRBV7-9 to TRBJ1-2, with D possibly TRBD1 on 6 matching bases. This CDR3 spans 13 amino acids. Per germline, CDR1 SEHNR and CDR2 FQNEAQ (reference sequence). The V and J ends lost 1 base and 4 bases respectively, with 7 bases between them.